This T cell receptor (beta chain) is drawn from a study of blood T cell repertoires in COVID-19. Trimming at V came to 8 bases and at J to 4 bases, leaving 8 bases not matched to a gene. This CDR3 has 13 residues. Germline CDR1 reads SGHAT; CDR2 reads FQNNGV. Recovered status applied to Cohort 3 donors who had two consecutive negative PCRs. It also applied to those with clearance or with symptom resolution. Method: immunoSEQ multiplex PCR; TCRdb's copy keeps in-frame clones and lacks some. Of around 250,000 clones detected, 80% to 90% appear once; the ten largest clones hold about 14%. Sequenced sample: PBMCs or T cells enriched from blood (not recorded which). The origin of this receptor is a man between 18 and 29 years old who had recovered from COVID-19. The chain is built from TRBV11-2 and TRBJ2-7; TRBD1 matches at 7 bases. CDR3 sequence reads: CASARDSLYEQYF. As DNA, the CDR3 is TGTGCCAGCGCCCGGGACAGCCTATACGAGCAGTACTTC.